This TCR beta chain derives from a study of blood T cell repertoires in COVID-19. About the study: Material from acute and convalescent COVID-19 was sourced from the United States, Italy and Spain. PBMCs, B-cell-depleted T cells, or T cells provided the cDNA or gDNA that made up the material.

Authors' data handling: Researchers report that nucleated cell counts were estimated from reference gene primer amplification. Clones were read by immunoSEQ multiplex PCR, and TCRdb kept only the in-frame ones, dropping some. Clone size and the V and J calls come from that table; the DNA yielded D and trimming. The table lists about 250,000 clones, 83% of them singletons. CDR3 length: 18 amino acids. Germline-derived CDR1 and CDR2 are KGHDR and SFDVKD. Between the trimmed V and J ends, which lost 7 bases and 0 bases, there was a span of 21 bases. The rearrangement uses TRBV24-1 and TRBJ2-1; D is possibly TRBD2 (5 bases). The clonotype originates from a human donor in a cohort sampled during active COVID-19. Material: peripheral blood. This chain's CDR3 is CATRWGAERHPSYNEQFF. The CDR3 region has the DNA TGTGCCACCAGGTGGGGAGCGGAGAGGCACCCCTCCTACAATGAGCAGTTCTTC.